This T cell receptor beta chain came from a study of shared clonotypes between healthy human individuals. Study-wide context: Donors were a couple of women and three men aged 18 to 49. Study outcomes and limitations: The study's rarefaction showed incomplete sorted-subset sequencing despite large depth. Non-shared clonotypes showed lower generation probabilities than clonotypes common to all four donors.

This clone appeared a single time. The antigen remains unidentified. Assay execution took place at the deep level. Sequencing used immunoSEQ multiplex PCR; TCRdb keeps in-frame clones, though not all of them. The profile shows just over 2,000,000 clones, less than 95% of them singletons. The naive CD8 population came from CD45RO-negative cells selected for CCR7, without terminally differentiated effector memory CD45RA+ cells. CDR1 and CDR2 (germline): MNHEY, SMNVEV (reference sequence). The CDR3 contains 18 residues. V shed 2 bases and J 5 bases; nucleotides not matched to a gene: 13. The source material was naive CD8+ T cells sorted from blood. The clonotype originates from a man aged 18 to 29 in good health. This chain uses TRBV27 with TRBJ2-5, with 11 nucleotides matching TRBD2. The CDR3 spells CASSLLSRSGRAGETQYF. The CDR3 DNA follows: TGTGCCAGCAGTTTACTATCCCGTAGCGGGAGGGCCGGGGAGACCCAGTACTTC.